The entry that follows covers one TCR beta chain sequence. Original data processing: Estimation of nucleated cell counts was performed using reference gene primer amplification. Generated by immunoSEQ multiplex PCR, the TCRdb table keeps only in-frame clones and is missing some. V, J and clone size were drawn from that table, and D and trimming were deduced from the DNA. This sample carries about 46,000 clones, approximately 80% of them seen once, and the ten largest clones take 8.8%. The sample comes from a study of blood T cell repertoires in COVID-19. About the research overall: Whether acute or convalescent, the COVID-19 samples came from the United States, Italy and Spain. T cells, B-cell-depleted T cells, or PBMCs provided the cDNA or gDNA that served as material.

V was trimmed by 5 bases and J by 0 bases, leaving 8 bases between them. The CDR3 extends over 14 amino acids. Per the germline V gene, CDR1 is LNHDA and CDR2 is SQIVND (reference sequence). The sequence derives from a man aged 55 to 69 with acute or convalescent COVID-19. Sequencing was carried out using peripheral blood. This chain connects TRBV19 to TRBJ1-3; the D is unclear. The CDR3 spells CASSSQASGNTIYF. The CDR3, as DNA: TGTGCCAGTAGTTCGCAGGCCTCTGGAAACACCATATATTTT.